A single sample is the source of the 26 T cell receptor beta chains below, sequenced in a study of blood T cells in healthy people across ages. For the second PCR, which ran for 7 to 11 cycles, a sample-barcoded 5' primer and a J-beta primer mix were used. TCRdb called the 5' RACE reads again in MiXCR, with one record for every CDR3 protein. The table records about 1,800,000 distinct CDR3 sequences, approximately 30% of them present only once. The sequenced sample consisted of blood. The receptors here all came from a woman under 40 in good health.

The gene calls are TRBV29-1 and TRBJ1-5; TRBD1 might be the D (5 bases). This CDR3 is built from 13 residues. V lost 7 bases and J 6 bases, leaving 16 bases between the germline ends. Per the germline V gene, CDR1 is SQVTM and CDR2 is ANQGSEA. The CDR3 nucleotides are TGCAGCGCACTCGTACGGGGGACTCAGCCCCAGCATTTT. It translates to CSALVRGTQPQHF.

V usage is TRBV10-3 and J usage is TRBJ2-1, with 9 nucleotides matching TRBD2. The CDR3 contains 12 residues. The junction had 2 bases not matched to a gene; V was cut back by 5 bases and J by 9 bases. Germline-derived CDR1 and CDR2 are ENHRY and SYGVKD. CDR3 bases: TGTGCCATCAGTCTAGCGGGACGTGAGCAGTTCTTC. It specifies CAISLAGREQFF.

Only a few counts were recorded for this clonotype. V and J are TRBV11-2 and TRBJ1-2, with D possibly matching TRBD1 (6 bases). V lost 0 bases to trimming and J lost 7 bases, with 9 bases between them. Looked up from germline, CDR1 is SGHAT and CDR2 is FQNNGV. This CDR3 has 13 residues. Written as DNA, the CDR3 is TGTGCCAGCAGCTTAGATCTGGGGGCTGGCTACACCTTC. Amino acids: CASSLDLGAGYTF.

This clonotype has only a few counts. This chain links TRBV27 with TRBJ2-5, with D possibly being TRBD1 or TRBD2 (5 bases each). Trimming stripped 5 bases from V and 7 bases from J, with 23 bases between. Germline values: CDR1 MNHEY, CDR2 SMNVEV (reference sequence). The CDR3 is 16 residues long. Here the CDR3 DNA reads TGTGCCAGCAGTCCCCTTGCAGGACACGGGATCGGGACCCAGTACTTC. It yields the protein CASSPLAGHGIGTQYF.

The genes are TRBV5-1 and TRBJ2-3; no definite D call. The germline V and J ends were trimmed by 5 bases and 5 bases, with 12 bases remaining between them. The length of the CDR3 is 13 residues. Looked up from germline, CDR1 is SGHRS and CDR2 is YFSETQ. CDR3 sequence (DNA): TGCGCCAGCAGAAAACCTAGAGAAGATACGCAGTATTTT. It codes for CASRKPREDTQYF. The whole variable domain, filled in from reference TRBV5-1 and TRBJ2-3, reads KAGVTQTPRYLIKTRGQQVTLSCSPISGHRSVSWYQQTPGQGLQFLFEYFSETQRNKGNFPGRFSGRQFSNSRSEMNVSTLELGDSALYLCASRKPREDTQYFGPGTRLTVL.

The chain has TRBV3-1 and TRBJ2-3; D might be TRBD1 or TRBD2, each matching 5 bases. V shed 6 bases and J shed 2 bases, with 12 bases lying between them. Germline V gene lookup returns CDR1 LGHDT and CDR2 YNNKEL (reference sequence). CDR3 size: 14 residues. The CDR3, as DNA: TGTGCCAGCAGTGCCGGTGGGACCACAGATACGCAGTATTTT. This translates into CASSAGGTTDTQYF.

The sample holds a few counts of this clonotype. The junction does not match germline at one end; this may be a read error. The chain joins TRBV10-3 to TRBJ1-5; 9 nucleotides align to TRBD1. CDR1 is ENHRY, CDR2 SYGVKD, per germline. The CDR3 loop spans 18 amino acids. This CDR3 reads CAISESLGTGNSNQSQHF. The CDR3 coding sequence is TGTGCCATCAGTGAGTCCCTGGGGACAGGGAATAGCAATCAGTCCCAGCATTTT.

The genes are TRBV5-1 and TRBJ2-7; weak D call: TRBD2 (6 bases). The tail of the sequence fits TRBJ2-5 better, so the J call may be wrong. The CDR3 consists of 15 residues. Germline V gene data show CDR1 as SGHRS and CDR2 as YFSETQ. In nucleotides, the CDR3 is TGCGCCAGCAGCCCGGGTTTGGGGGGAGAAGAGACCCAGTACTTC. This codes for CASSPGLGGEETQYF.

This clonotype came up a few times. This chain joins TRBV6-5 and TRBJ1-1; weak D call: TRBD1 (5 bases). Between the trimmed V and J ends, which lost 8 bases and 1 base, there was a span of 14 bases. The germline V gene encodes CDR1 MNHEY and CDR2 SVGAGI. This CDR3 region has 14 residues. This CDR3 reads CASRSDSKNTEAFF. CDR3 sequence (DNA): TGTGCCAGCCGCTCCGACAGCAAGAACACTGAAGCTTTCTTT.

The V and J genes are TRBV2 and TRBJ2-1; maybe TRBD2 (6 bases). The V gene's germline CDR1 is SNHLY and CDR2 FYNNEI. V shed 2 bases and J shed 8 bases, with 7 bases lying between them. This CDR3 region has 12 residues. This CDR3 is CASSESGHEQFF. The CDR3 DNA sequence: TGTGCCAGCAGTGAAAGCGGGCATGAGCAGTTCTTC.

This clonotype was seen at least ten times. V gene TRBV18 combines with J gene TRBJ2-7; D is perhaps TRBD1 (6 bases). Germline CDR1 is KGHSH and CDR2 is LQKENI. The CDR3 is 17 residues long. The V end was cut by 5 bases, the J end by 0 bases, with 20 bases between. CDR3: CASSLLRTDRSSYEQYF. CDR3 sequence (DNA): TGTGCCAGCTCATTACTCAGGACAGACCGGAGCTCCTACGAGCAGTACTTC.

Details on this clonotype: A much larger clone lies one base from this, so it may be a read error. The rearrangement links TRBV5-1 to TRBJ2-3, with D possibly TRBD2 on 5 matching bases. V was pared by 6 bases and J by 9 bases, with 11 bases between. Germline CDR1 and CDR2: SGHRS and YFSETQ. This CDR3 has 11 residues. The CDR3 sequence is CASNWEWTQYF. CDR3 in DNA: TGCGCCAGCAATTGGGAGTGGACGCAGTATTTT.

The chain links TRBV29-1 to TRBJ2-3; D is ambiguous. The V end was cut by 5 bases, the J end by 7 bases, with 10 bases between. Germline CDR1 reads SQVTM; CDR2 reads ANQGSEA. This CDR3 spans 11 amino acids. DNA for the CDR3: TGCAGCGTTACACACAAAAATACGCAGTATTTT. It yields the protein CSVTHKNTQYF.

The chain carries TRBV18 and TRBJ2-1, with TRBD2 as a possible D gene (5 bases). The end of the DNA fits TRBJ2-7 better, so the J call may be wrong. Germline CDR1 is KGHSH and CDR2 is LQKENI. This CDR3 is 16 amino acids long. The DNA of the CDR3 is TGTGCCAGCTCACCACAGAGGGTGCTGGGCCACAATGAGCAGTACTTC. Translated, it gives CASSPQRVLGHNEQYF.

The J gene is TRBJ2-1, the V gene TRBV27; D is unclear. Germline CDR1 is MNHEY and CDR2 is SMNVEV (reference sequence). Trimming took 6 bases from V and 9 from J, leaving 12 bases between them. This CDR3 has 12 residues. The CDR3 protein is CASSTRGFEQFF. CDR3 DNA: TGTGCCAGCAGCACACGTGGCTTTGAGCAGTTCTTC.

A few counts support this clonotype. The V call is TRBV28, the J call TRBJ2-7; possibly TRBD1 for D (5 bases). Germline-derived CDR1 and CDR2 are MDHEN and SYDVKM. This CDR3 has 18 amino acids. Trimming took off 7 bases at V and 3 bases at J, with 28 bases between the two ends. CDR3 protein: CASIHFMIEDIAFYEQYF. The CDR3 DNA reads TGTGCCAGCATCCACTTTATGATTGAGGACATAGCATTCTACGAGCAGTACTTC. The complete variable domain, with remaining parts taken from reference TRBV28 and TRBJ2-7, reads DVKVTQSSRYLVKRTGEKVFLECVQDMDHENMFWYRQDPGLGLRLIYFSYDVKMKEKGDIPEGYSVSREKKERFSLILESASTNQTSMYLCASIHFMIEDIAFYEQYFGPGTRLTVT.

The table lists this clonotype with a few counts. The V and J genes are TRBV6-6 and TRBJ2-1; 13 bases are a match to TRBD2. CDR1 and CDR2 from the germline V gene are MNHNY and SVGAGI (reference sequence). V trimming: 6 bases; J trimming: 4 bases; junction bases outside the gene matches: 9. This CDR3 has 17 amino acids. Here the CDR3 DNA reads TGTGCCAGCAGCTCTACGGGACTAGCGGGAAATTACAATGAGCAGTTCTTC. Protein sequence: CASSSTGLAGNYNEQFF.

At least ten counts were recorded for this clonotype. The chain has TRBV15 and TRBJ2-1; a weak D match, TRBD2 (5 bases). The CDR3 consists of 13 residues. V was clipped by 5 bases and J by 8 bases, with 13 bases between them. CDR1 is LNHNV and CDR2 is YYDKDF in the germline V gene (reference sequence). CDR3 nucleotide sequence: TGTGCCACCAGCGAGATTAGCGTCTATGAGCAGTTCTTC. Its protein product is CATSEISVYEQFF.

This clonotype appeared a few times. J is TRBJ1-4 and V is TRBV15; D possibly corresponds to TRBD1 (6 bases). The CDR3 has 16 residues. Germline assignment: CDR1 LNHNV and CDR2 YYDKDF (reference sequence). Trimming cost V 5 bases and J 2 bases, with 15 bases left between them. The CDR3 loop is CATSRGAGSTNEKLFF. The DNA of the CDR3 is TGTGCCACCAGCCGGGGGGCAGGATCCACTAATGAAAAACTGTTTTTT.

This clonotype occurred a few times. This chain links TRBV2 with TRBJ1-5; D might be TRBD1 (5 bases). The V and J ends lost 7 bases and 3 bases respectively, with 10 bases between them. This CDR3 is built from 13 residues. Germline-derived CDR1 and CDR2 are SNHLY and FYNNEI. The CDR3 DNA reads TGTGCCAGCACACAGGAAGTCAATCAGCCCCAGCATTTT. This sequence encodes CASTQEVNQPQHF.

The rearrangement uses TRBV29-1 and TRBJ2-5; D possibly corresponds to TRBD2 (5 bases). Germline assignment: CDR1 SQVTM and CDR2 ANQGSEA. V was shortened by 6 bases and J by 3 bases, with 11 bases between the two germline ends. CDR3 length: 12 residues. CDR3 nucleotides: TGCAGCGTCCTAGGACTCGAAGAGACCCAGTACTTC. It encodes CSVLGLEETQYF.

The table lists this clonotype with a few counts. V gene TRBV6-1 combines with J gene TRBJ1-2; 7 bases map to TRBD1. The CDR3 runs 14 residues. Germline CDR1 reads MNHNS; CDR2 reads SASEGT. The V and J ends lost 6 bases and 3 bases, in that order; junction bases with no gene match: 7. This chain's CDR3 is CASSDRDRDYGYTF. The CDR3 DNA follows: TGTGCCAGCAGCGACCGGGACAGAGACTATGGCTACACCTTC.

V is TRBV20-1 and J is TRBJ2-5; D is unclear. The end of the DNA fits TRBJ2-7 better, so the J call may be wrong. This CDR3 has 15 amino acids. Germline V gene data show CDR1 as DFQATT and CDR2 as SNEGSKA (reference sequence). CDR3 nucleotide sequence: TGCAGTGCTAGTGCGTGGCCGAAAGGCAACTACGAGCAGTACTTC. This sequence encodes CSASAWPKGNYEQYF.

As for this clonotype: A read error may explain this, as a much larger clone is one base away. The V call is TRBV5-1, the J call TRBJ2-5; a weak D match, TRBD1 (6 bases). The CDR3 is made up of 15 amino acids. CDR1 and CDR2 (germline): SGHRS, YFSETQ. Between the trimmed V and J ends, which lost 3 bases and 0 bases, there was a span of 12 bases. CDR3 DNA: TGCGCCAGCAGCTGCGGACAGAACAACCAAGAGACCCAGTACTTC. This encodes CASSCGQNNQETQYF. Based on the CDR3 plus reference TRBV5-1 and TRBJ2-5, the full variable domain is KAGVTQTPRYLIKTRGQQVTLSCSPISGHRSVSWYQQTPGQGLQFLFEYFSETQRNKGNFPGRFSGRQFSNSRSEMNVSTLELGDSALYLCASSCGQNNQETQYFGPGTRLLVL.

This clonotype was observed a handful of times. This chain joins TRBV7-9 and TRBJ2-2; no reliable D call. The germline gives CDR1 SEHNR, CDR2 FQNEAQ (reference sequence). With 5 bases removed from V and 0 bases from J, the gap between germline ends came to 13 bases. This CDR3 is built from 16 residues. The CDR3 sequence is CASSGKWQSNTGELFF. The CDR3 DNA reads TGTGCCAGCAGCGGCAAATGGCAGTCGAACACCGGGGAGCTGTTTTTT.

This clonotype has a count of ten or more. The V and J genes are TRBV12-3 or TRBV12-4 and TRBJ1-6; D call uncertain. This CDR3 spans 12 amino acids. The V gene lost 6 bases and the J gene lost 7 bases, with 7 bases spanning the gap. CDR3 residues: CASSLGNSPLHF. As DNA, the CDR3 is TGTGCCAGCAGCTTGGGAAATTCACCCCTCCACTTT.